Listed here is a single T cell receptor (beta chain). This clone was counted once. The antigen it recognizes is unknown. It has no much larger one-base neighbor in the sample; base qualities were not kept. This specimen belongs to a study of OX40 agonist ivuxolimab in advanced cancers. For the study in its entirety: Ivuxolimab was a fully human IgG2 agonistic monoclonal antibody targeting the costimulatory receptor OX40 (CD134). Intravenous ivuxolimab was administered to patients every 2 weeks at six dose levels: 0.01, 0.1, 0.3, 1.5, 3 and 10 mg/kg. Among the approximately 54 dose-escalation patients, approximately 20 had hepatocellular carcinoma, approximately 15 melanoma, 9 renal cell carcinoma and 9 head and neck cancer. A male proportion of 82.7% and a mean age of about 60 years, ranging from 23 to 79, were recorded for the dose-escalation cohort. Patients were allowed to have had prior anti-PD-1, anti-PD-L1 or anti-CTLA-4 therapy, and roughly 40% of the dose-escalation patients had previously received checkpoint inhibitors. Partial responses occurred in three dose-escalation patients, of whom one had hepatocellular carcinoma and two had cutaneous melanoma. The purpose of peripheral TCRbeta sequencing was to test whether ivuxolimab changed TCR sequence diversity and led to clonal T-cell expansion. The paper reports the monotherapy dose-escalation portion (N of about 47 patients) of the phase I ivuxolimab trial. The research as a whole found: After ivuxolimab, more expanded clones were found on average in CD8+ T cells than in CD4+ T cells. Partial responders in the 0.1-3.0 mg/kg groups had among the lowest normalized peripheral clonal expansion, especially among CD8+ T cells. The antigen specificity of the peripheral T cells that underwent clonal expansion was not determined. Low levels of normalized T-cell clonal expansion were also shown by some nonresponding patients. At doses of 0.1 to 3.0 mg/kg, clonal expansion of both CD4+ and CD8+ blood T cells was observed from baseline to week 6.

For sequencing of the TCRbeta CDR3 region, genomic DNA was extracted from the sorted cells. TCRbeta CDR3 regions were sequenced using the immunoSEQ Assay. The table was pulled from immuneACCESS by TCRdb, which kept in-frame rearrangements only. Such tables lose some clones; where checked, under half of the loss comes from unresolved V genes, and the rest has no known cause. The sample includes some 30,000 clones, with around 92% observed a single time. Together, the top ten hold 30% to 40% of the sample. Patients with autoimmune disease history or receiving systemic immunosuppression were excluded from the trial. In every dose cohort, peripheral blood was drawn for TCR sequencing at baseline, cycle 4 day 1, and cycle 7 day 1. The samples were taken from a phase I, first-in-human, multicenter, open-label dose-escalation trial of ivuxolimab. Adults with locally advanced or metastatic melanoma, renal cell carcinoma, hepatocellular carcinoma or head and neck squamous cell carcinoma were enrolled in the trial. Before TCR sequencing, CD4+ T cells and CD8+ T cells from peripheral blood were sorted into separate populations.

CDR1 SGHTS and CDR2 YDEGEE were looked up in the germline V gene. From the cysteine up to the phenylalanine, the CDR3 has a length of 15 residues. The read is trimmed to its CDR3 DNA, 45 bases read in frame from base 1. The material was CD4+ or CD8+ T cells sorted from blood, obtained in a trial of the OX40 agonist ivuxolimab. The source is an adult with an advanced solid tumor such as melanoma, head and neck, liver or kidney cancer. The chain uses TRBV5-8 and TRBJ2-5; the junction holds 8 bases that match TRBD1. The end of the DNA is better explained by TRBJ2-7, so the J call may be wrong. The DNA sequence is as follows: TGTGCCAGCAGCCCCGACAGGGGACCTCCCTACGAGCAGTACTTC. It codes for CASSPDRGPPYEQYF.